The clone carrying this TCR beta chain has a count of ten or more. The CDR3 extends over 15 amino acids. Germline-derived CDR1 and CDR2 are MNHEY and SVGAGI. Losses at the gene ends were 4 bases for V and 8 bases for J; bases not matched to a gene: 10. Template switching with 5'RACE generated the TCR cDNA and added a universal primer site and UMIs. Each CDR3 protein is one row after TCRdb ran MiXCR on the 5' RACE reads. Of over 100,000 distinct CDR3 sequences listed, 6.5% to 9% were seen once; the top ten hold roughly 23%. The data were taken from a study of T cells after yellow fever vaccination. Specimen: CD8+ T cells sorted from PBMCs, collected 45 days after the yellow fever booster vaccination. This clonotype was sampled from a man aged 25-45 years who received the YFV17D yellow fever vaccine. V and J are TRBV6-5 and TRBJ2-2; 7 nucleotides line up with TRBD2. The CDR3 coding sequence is TGTGCCAGCAGTTGGACTAGTGCTAGTATGGGGGAGCTGTTTTTT. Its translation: CASSWTSASMGELFF.